The next 24 T cell receptor beta chains were all read from a single sample in a study of T cells after yellow fever vaccination. TCRdb called the 5' RACE reads again in MiXCR, with one record for every CDR3 protein. Of 300,000 to 400,000 distinct CDR3 sequences listed, 8.7% are singletons. The specimen was PBMCs, collected on the day of the first yellow fever vaccination. These receptors originate from a man younger than 35 who received the YFV17D yellow fever vaccine.

This clonotype was found many times. This chain uses TRBV12-3 or TRBV12-4 with TRBJ1-5; D gene unclear. This CDR3 has 11 residues. The ends were cut back, 2 bases at V and 6 bases at J, with 2 bases in the middle. CDR3 sequence reads: CASSLSQPQHF. The CDR3 DNA reads TGTGCCAGCAGTTTAAGTCAGCCCCAGCATTTT.

This clonotype has only a few counts. The chain has TRBV20-1 and TRBJ2-3; tentatively, D is TRBD2 (5 bases). With 0 bases removed from V and 3 bases from J, the gap between germline ends came to 19 bases. The CDR3 is made up of 17 amino acids. The germline CDR1 and CDR2 sequences are DFQATT and SNEGSKA (reference sequence). The CDR3 reads CSARDPPGGPITDTQYF. DNA for the CDR3: TGCAGTGCTAGAGACCCCCCCGGCGGGCCGATTACAGATACGCAGTATTTT.

The sample holds many counts of this clonotype. The chain recombines TRBV5-1 with TRBJ1-2; no reliable D call. The CDR3 sequence is 14 residues long. Trimming stripped 5 bases from V and 4 bases from J, with 15 bases between. Germline assignment: CDR1 SGHRS and CDR2 YFSETQ. DNA for the CDR3: TGCGCCAGCAGGTGGACCGAGCTATCCTATGGCTACACCTTC. The encoded protein is CASRWTELSYGYTF.

The V and J genes are TRBV4-1 and TRBJ2-2; the D is unclear. Trimming removed 1 base at V and 4 bases at J, with 16 bases between. This CDR3 is built from 17 residues. The germline CDR1 and CDR2 sequences are MGHRA and YSYEKL. CDR3 sequence (DNA): TGCGCCAGCAGCCAAGGGCCAGTTACAGTTACCACCGGGGAGCTGTTTTTT. It specifies CASSQGPVTVTTGELFF.

J is TRBJ2-2 and V is TRBV5-1; D unresolved. The CDR3 has 15 amino acids. V was shortened by 1 base and J by 5 bases, with 12 bases between the two germline ends. The germline gives CDR1 SGHRS, CDR2 YFSETQ. CDR3 bases: TGCGCCAGCAGCTTGCCCAGCCAAGGGACCGGGGAGCTGTTTTTT. Translation: CASSLPSQGTGELFF.

Notes on this clonotype: No conserved phenylalanine or tryptophan ends this CDR3, so it is likely a read error. The chain couples TRBV20-1 to TRBJ1-3; D is perhaps TRBD1 (6 bases). Per the germline V gene, CDR1 is DFQATT and CDR2 is SNEGSKA (reference sequence). V lost 3 bases, J lost 1 base, and 16 bases lay in between. The CDR3 sequence is 16 residues long. The CDR3 DNA is TGCAGTGCTAGGCCCGCCGGGACAACATCTGGAAACACCATATATTTA. Its translation: CSARPAGTTSGNTIYL.

This clonotype was observed a handful of times. The CDR3 nucleotides read TGTGCCAGCAGCTTAGGGGACAGTCCTAACTATGGCTACACCTTC. Encoded protein: CASSLGDSPNYGYTF. The chain recombines TRBV11-2 with TRBJ1-2; TRBD1 agrees at 7 bases. Germline values: CDR1 SGHAT, CDR2 FQNNGV. V shed 1 base and J 0 bases; nucleotides not matched to a gene: 2. The CDR3 consists of 15 residues.

This clonotype was detected a few times. CDR3 region: CATSSPGQGFLDGYTF. The CDR3, as DNA: TGTGCCACCAGCAGCCCCGGACAGGGGTTCTTGGATGGCTACACCTTC. The chain couples TRBV15 to TRBJ1-2; 9 nucleotides line up with TRBD1. The CDR3 length is 16 residues. The J segment lost 6 bases and the V segment lost 3 bases, leaving 11 bases of the junction unmatched. The germline CDR1 and CDR2 sequences are LNHNV and YYDKDF (reference sequence).

The genes are TRBV12-3 or TRBV12-4 and TRBJ2-7; tentatively, D is TRBD1 or TRBD2 (5 bases each). Trimming took off 5 bases at V and 2 bases at J, with 13 bases between the two ends. CDR3 length: 14 residues. The CDR3 bases are TGTGCCAGCAGTCTCGGGGACGGCACCTACGAGCAGTACGTC. This sequence encodes CASSLGDGTYEQYV.

J is TRBJ2-2 and V is TRBV20-1; 11 nucleotides align to TRBD2. Germline V gene data show CDR1 as DFQATT and CDR2 as SNEGSKA (reference sequence). Trimming took 0 bases from V and 4 from J; bases not matched to a gene: 10. This CDR3 region has 18 residues. The CDR3 sequence is CSARDGSSGGAGTGELFF. The CDR3 DNA sequence: TGCAGTGCTAGAGATGGGAGTAGCGGGGGGGCGGGCACCGGGGAGCTGTTTTTT.

The rearrangement uses TRBV5-1 and TRBJ2-7; D is possibly TRBD2 (6 bases). Germline V gene data show CDR1 as SGHRS and CDR2 as YFSETQ. The CDR3 is 12 residues long. Deletions cut 3 bases from V and 7 bases from J, with 11 bases between. The chain's CDR3 is CASSSGLGEQYF. In DNA form, the CDR3 reads TGCGCCAGCAGCTCGGGACTTGGAGAGCAGTACTTC.

The chain links TRBV10-3 to TRBJ2-1; D gene ambiguous. The CDR3 spans 14 residues. V lost 8 bases, J lost 0 bases, and 11 bases lay in between. Germline-derived CDR1 and CDR2 are ENHRY and SYGVKD. The CDR3, as DNA: TGTGCCATCCGGTCCAAGAGCTCCTACAATGAGCAGTTCTTC. Amino acid sequence: CAIRSKSSYNEQFF.

This clonotype has only a few counts. The DNA of the CDR3 is TGTGCCAGCAGCCAAGATGAGGATCCCAATGAGCAGTTCTTC. Its protein product is CASSQDEDPNEQFF. The chain employs TRBV4-2 and TRBJ2-1; D gene ambiguous. With 0 bases removed from V and 6 bases from J, the gap between germline ends came to 9 bases. The V gene's germline CDR1 is LGHNA and CDR2 YNFKEQ. The CDR3 is made up of 14 amino acids.

This clonotype was seen ten or more times. The J gene is TRBJ2-1, the V gene TRBV19; unclear D gene. Looked up from germline, CDR1 is LNHDA and CDR2 is SQIVND (reference sequence). The CDR3 totals 14 residues. V was cut by 4 bases and J by 7 bases, with 14 bases left in between. This CDR3 is CASSTPWGGNEQFF. The CDR3 DNA is TGTGCCAGTAGTACCCCTTGGGGTGGGAATGAGCAGTTCTTC.

This clonotype has a handful of counts. The chain couples TRBV12-3 or TRBV12-4 to TRBJ1-1; D is possibly TRBD1 (5 bases). The CDR3 consists of 15 residues. V lost 3 bases and J 2 bases, leaving 13 bases between the germline ends. The CDR3 loop reads CASSFGWDENTEAFF. The DNA for the CDR3 is TGTGCCAGCAGTTTTGGGTGGGACGAAAACACTGAAGCTTTCTTT.

In its sample, this clonotype was seen many times. The chain recombines TRBV28 with TRBJ1-2; no clear D. The CDR3 is 12 amino acids. Looked up from germline, CDR1 is MDHEN and CDR2 is SYDVKM. Trimming removed 5 bases at V and 4 bases at J, with 8 bases between. The CDR3 loop is CASSRGGYGYTF. The CDR3 DNA is TGTGCCAGCAGTCGCGGTGGCTATGGCTACACCTTC.

This clonotype was detected ten times or more. V usage is TRBV12-3 or TRBV12-4 and J usage is TRBJ1-1; no clear D. The CDR3 is 13 amino acids. Trimming stripped 5 bases from V and 5 bases from J, with 12 bases between. Here the CDR3 DNA reads TGTGCCAGCAGTCCCAATCGGCATACTGAAGCTTTCTTT. It encodes CASSPNRHTEAFF.

The rearrangement uses TRBV7-2 and TRBJ2-2; the D gene is possibly TRBD1 (5 bases). Between the trimmed V and J ends, which lost 2 bases and 1 base, there was a span of 14 bases. CDR1 is SGHTA, CDR2 FQGNSA, per germline. CDR3 length: 17 residues. The CDR3 coding sequence is TGTGCCAGCAGCTTACCCTCCTCCGGACAGAACACCGGGGAGCTGTTTTTT. It codes for CASSLPSSGQNTGELFF. Based on the CDR3 plus reference TRBV7-2 and TRBJ2-2, the full variable domain is GAGVSQSPSNKVTEKGKDVELRCDPISGHTALYWYRQSLGQGLEFLIYFQGNSAPDKSGLPSDRFSAERTGGSVSTLTIQRTQQEDSAVYLCASSLPSSGQNTGELFFGEGSRLTVL.

Points on this clonotype: The junction departs from germline at one end; a sequencing error may be responsible. V gene TRBV4-1 combines with J gene TRBJ2-1, with TRBD1 identical over 9 bases. Germline V gene data show CDR1 as MGHRA and CDR2 as YSYEKL. The CDR3 has 17 residues. In nucleotides, the CDR3 is TGCGCCAGCAGCCAAAGGGGGCGACAGGGGGACTACAATGAGCAGTTATTC. Protein product: CASSQRGRQGDYNEQLF.

The rearrangement uses TRBV20-1 and TRBJ2-1; 10 positions agree with TRBD1. Per germline, CDR1 DFQATT and CDR2 SNEGSKA (reference sequence). The CDR3 has 13 amino acids. V dropped 6 bases and J dropped 8; count of bases not matched to a gene: 7. The CDR3 loop is CSAGTGVSDEQFF. CDR3 in DNA: TGCAGTGCGGGGACAGGGGTTAGCGATGAGCAGTTCTTC.

The chain's CDR3 is CASSFQGGDEQYF. The CDR3 region has the DNA TGCGCCAGCAGCTTTCAGGGGGGGGACGAGCAGTACTTC. V is TRBV5-1 and J is TRBJ2-7; D assignment may be TRBD1 or TRBD2 (7 bases each). The V gene's germline CDR1 is SGHRS and CDR2 YFSETQ. Trimming shortened V by 2 bases and J by 5 bases, and 11 bases separated the two germline ends. The CDR3 extends over 13 amino acids.

In this sample, this clonotype turned up many times. The chain links TRBV5-1 to TRBJ2-2; D is uncertain. The CDR3 has 9 residues. Deletions cut 9 bases from V and 5 bases from J, with 2 bases between. The germline V gene encodes CDR1 SGHRS and CDR2 YFSETQ. As DNA, the CDR3 is TGCGCCAAAACCGGGGAGCTGTTTTTT. Protein: CAKTGELFF.

The rearrangement uses TRBV3-1 and TRBJ2-3, with D tentatively TRBD1 or TRBD2 (5 bases each). V was clipped by 4 bases and J by 4 bases, with 12 bases between them. There are 14 residues in the CDR3. CDR1 LGHDT and CDR2 YNNKEL come from the germline V gene (reference sequence). The CDR3 here is CASSLREPADTQYF. DNA of the CDR3: TGTGCCAGCAGCCTCAGGGAGCCCGCAGATACGCAGTATTTT.

This clonotype turned up a few times. The chain is built from TRBV23-1 and TRBJ2-7; D not certain. TRBV23-1 is recorded as an ORF, its role being uncertain. This CDR3 region has 11 residues. V was trimmed by 0 bases and J by 12 bases, leaving 9 bases between them. The CDR3 bases are TGCGCCAGCAGTCAATCAAGGGAAGGGTACGTC. Translating gives CASSQSREGYV.